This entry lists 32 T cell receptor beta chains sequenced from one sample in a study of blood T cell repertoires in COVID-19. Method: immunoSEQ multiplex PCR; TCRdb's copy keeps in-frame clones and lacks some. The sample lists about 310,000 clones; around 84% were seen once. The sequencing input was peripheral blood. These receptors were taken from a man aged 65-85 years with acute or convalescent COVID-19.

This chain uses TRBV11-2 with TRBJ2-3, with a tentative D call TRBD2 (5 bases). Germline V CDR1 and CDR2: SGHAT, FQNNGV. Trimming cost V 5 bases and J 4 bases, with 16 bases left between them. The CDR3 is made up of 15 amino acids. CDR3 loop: CASSRGLFGADTQYF. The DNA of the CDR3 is TGTGCCAGCAGCCGGGGTTTGTTCGGTGCAGATACGCAGTATTTT. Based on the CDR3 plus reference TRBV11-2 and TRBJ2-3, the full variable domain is EAGVAQSPRYKIIEKRQSVAFWCNPISGHATLYWYQQILGQGPKLLIQFQNNGVVDDSQLPKDRFSAERLKGVDSTLKIQPAKLEDSAVYLCASSRGLFGADTQYFGPGTRLTVL.

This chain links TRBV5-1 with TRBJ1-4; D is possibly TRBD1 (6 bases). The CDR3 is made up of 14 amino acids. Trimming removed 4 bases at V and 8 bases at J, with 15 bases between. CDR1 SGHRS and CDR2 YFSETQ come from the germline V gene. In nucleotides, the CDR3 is TGCGCCAGCAGCGGGGGGGCGGACCAGGAAAAACTGTTTTTT. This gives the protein CASSGGADQEKLFF.

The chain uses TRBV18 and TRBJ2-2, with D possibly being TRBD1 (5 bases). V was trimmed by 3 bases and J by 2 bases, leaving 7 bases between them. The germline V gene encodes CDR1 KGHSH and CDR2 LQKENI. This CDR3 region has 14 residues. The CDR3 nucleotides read TGTGCCAGCTCACCGGACACCAACACCGGGGAGCTGTTTTTT. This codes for CASSPDTNTGELFF.

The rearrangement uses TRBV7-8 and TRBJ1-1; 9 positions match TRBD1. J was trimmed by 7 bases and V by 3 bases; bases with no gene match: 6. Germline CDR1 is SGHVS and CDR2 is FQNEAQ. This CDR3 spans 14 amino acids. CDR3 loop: CASSFRQGENEAFF. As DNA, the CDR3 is TGTGCCAGCAGCTTTAGACAGGGGGAGAATGAAGCTTTCTTT.

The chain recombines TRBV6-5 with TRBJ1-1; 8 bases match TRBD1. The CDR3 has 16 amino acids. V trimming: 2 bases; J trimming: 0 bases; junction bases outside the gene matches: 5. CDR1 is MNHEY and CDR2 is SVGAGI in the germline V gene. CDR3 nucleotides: TGTGCCAGCAGTTACGGGGACAGGATACTGAACACTGAAGCTTTCTTT. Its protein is CASSYGDRILNTEAFF.

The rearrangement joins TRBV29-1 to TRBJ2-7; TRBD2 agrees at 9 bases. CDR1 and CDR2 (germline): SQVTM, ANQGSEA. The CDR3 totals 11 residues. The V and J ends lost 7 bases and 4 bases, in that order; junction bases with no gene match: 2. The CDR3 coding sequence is TGCAGCGCAGGACTAGCGTACGAGCAGTACTTC. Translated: CSAGLAYEQYF.

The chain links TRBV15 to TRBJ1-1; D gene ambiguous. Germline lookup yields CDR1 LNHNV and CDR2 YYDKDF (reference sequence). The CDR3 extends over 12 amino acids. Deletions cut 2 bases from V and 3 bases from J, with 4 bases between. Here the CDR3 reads CATSRPYTEAFF. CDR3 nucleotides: TGTGCCACCAGCAGACCTTACACTGAAGCTTTCTTT. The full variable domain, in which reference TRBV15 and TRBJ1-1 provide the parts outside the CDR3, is DAMVIQNPRYQVTQFGKPVTLSCSQTLNHNVMYWYQQKSSQAPKLLFHYYDKDFNNEADTPDNFQSRRPNTSFCFLDIRSPGLGDTAMYLCATSRPYTEAFFGQGTRLTVV.

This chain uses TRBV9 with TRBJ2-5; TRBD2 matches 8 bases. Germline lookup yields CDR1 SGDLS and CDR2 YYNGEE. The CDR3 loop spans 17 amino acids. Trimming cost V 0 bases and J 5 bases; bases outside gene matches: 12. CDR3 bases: TGTGCCAGCAGCGTAGGAGCCGGGGAGCGGGGGTCGGAGACCCAGTACTTC. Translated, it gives CASSVGAGERGSETQYF.

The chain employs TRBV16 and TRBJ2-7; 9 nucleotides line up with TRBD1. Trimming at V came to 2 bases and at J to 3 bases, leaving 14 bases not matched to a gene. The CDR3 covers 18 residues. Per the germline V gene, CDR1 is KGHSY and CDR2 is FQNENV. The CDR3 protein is CASSQTTRDRVINYEQYF. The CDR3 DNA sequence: TGTGCCAGCAGCCAAACCACCCGGGACAGGGTCATTAACTACGAGCAGTACTTC.

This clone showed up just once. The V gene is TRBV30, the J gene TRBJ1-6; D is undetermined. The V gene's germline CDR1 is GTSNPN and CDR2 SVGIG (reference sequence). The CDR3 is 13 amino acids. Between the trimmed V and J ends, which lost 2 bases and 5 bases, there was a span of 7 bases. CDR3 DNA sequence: TGTGCCTGGAGTTTTCGGGATAATTCACCCCTCCACTTT. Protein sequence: CAWSFRDNSPLHF.

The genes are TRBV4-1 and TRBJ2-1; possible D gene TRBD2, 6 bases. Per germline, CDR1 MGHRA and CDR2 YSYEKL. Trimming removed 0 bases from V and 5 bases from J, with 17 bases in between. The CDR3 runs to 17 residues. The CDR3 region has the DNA TGCGCCAGCAGCCAAGATGCTCGGAGGGCCCTTCACAATGAGCAGTTCTTC. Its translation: CASSQDARRALHNEQFF.

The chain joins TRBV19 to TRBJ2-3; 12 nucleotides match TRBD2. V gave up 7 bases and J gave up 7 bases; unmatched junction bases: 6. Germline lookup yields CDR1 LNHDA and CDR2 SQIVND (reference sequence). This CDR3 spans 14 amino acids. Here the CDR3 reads CASTRTSGDYTQYF. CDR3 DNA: TGTGCCAGTACCCGGACTAGCGGGGACTATACGCAGTATTTT. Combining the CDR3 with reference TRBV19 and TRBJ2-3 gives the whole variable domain DGGITQSPKYLFRKEGQNVTLSCEQNLNHDAMYWYRQDPGQGLRLIYYSQIVNDFQKGDIAEGYSVSREKKESFPLTVTSAQKNPTAFYLCASTRTSGDYTQYFGPGTRLTVL.

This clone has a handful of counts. The CDR3 nucleotides are TGTGCCAGCAGTTTAGAGGGGGCTCATGGCTACACCTTC. Translating gives CASSLEGAHGYTF. The rearrangement links TRBV28 to TRBJ1-2, with TRBD1 matching over 7 bases. The CDR3 covers 13 residues. Germline assignment: CDR1 MDHEN and CDR2 SYDVKM. With V trimmed by 2 bases and J by 6 bases, 3 bases remained unmatched.

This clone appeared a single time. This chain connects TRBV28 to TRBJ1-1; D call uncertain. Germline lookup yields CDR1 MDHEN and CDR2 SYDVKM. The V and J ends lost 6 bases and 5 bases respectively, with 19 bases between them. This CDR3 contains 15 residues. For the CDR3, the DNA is TGTGCCAGCAGCCCGATTACGGGAGCACGAACTGAAGCTTTCTTT. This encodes CASSPITGARTEAFF.

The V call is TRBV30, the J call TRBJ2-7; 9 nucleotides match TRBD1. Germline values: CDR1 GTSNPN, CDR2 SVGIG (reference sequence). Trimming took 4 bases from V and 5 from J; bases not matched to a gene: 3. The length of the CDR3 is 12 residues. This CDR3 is CAWNRDRDEQYF. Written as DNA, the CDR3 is TGTGCCTGGAATCGGGACAGGGACGAGCAGTACTTC. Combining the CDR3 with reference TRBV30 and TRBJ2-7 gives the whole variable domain SQTIHQWPATLVQPVGSPLSLECTVEGTSNPNLYWYRQAAGRGLQLLFYSVGIGQISSEVPQNLSASRPQDRQFILSSKKLLLSDSGFYLCAWNRDRDEQYFGPGTRLTVT.

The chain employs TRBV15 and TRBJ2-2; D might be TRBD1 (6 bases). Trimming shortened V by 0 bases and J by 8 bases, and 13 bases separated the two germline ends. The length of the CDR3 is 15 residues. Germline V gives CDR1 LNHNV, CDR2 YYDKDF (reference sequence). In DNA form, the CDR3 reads TGTGCCACCAGCAGAGAACGAACAGGGACAGGGGAGCTGTTTTTT. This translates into CATSRERTGTGELFF.

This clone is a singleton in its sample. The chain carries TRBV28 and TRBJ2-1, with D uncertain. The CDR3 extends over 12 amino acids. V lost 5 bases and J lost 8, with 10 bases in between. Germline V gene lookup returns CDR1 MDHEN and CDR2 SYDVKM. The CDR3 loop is CASSPYRDEQFF. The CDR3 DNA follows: TGTGCCAGCAGTCCTTACCGGGATGAGCAGTTCTTC.

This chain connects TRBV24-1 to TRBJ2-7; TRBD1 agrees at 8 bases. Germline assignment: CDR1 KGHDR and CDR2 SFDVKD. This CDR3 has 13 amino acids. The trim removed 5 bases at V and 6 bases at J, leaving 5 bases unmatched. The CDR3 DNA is TGTGCCACCAGTGTCGCAGGGGGCCTCGAGCAGTACTTC. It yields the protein CATSVAGGLEQYF.

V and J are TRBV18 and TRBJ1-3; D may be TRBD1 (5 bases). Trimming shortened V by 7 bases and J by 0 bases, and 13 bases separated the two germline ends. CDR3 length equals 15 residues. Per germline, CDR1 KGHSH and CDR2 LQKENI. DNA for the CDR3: TGTGCCAGCTTTACGGGACTCATCTCTGGAAACACCATATATTTT. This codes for CASFTGLISGNTIYF.

The DNA for the CDR3 is TGTGCCAGTAGTTTACGACAGGGGGCGCCGTACGAGCAGTACTTC. This encodes CASSLRQGAPYEQYF. V gene TRBV19 combines with J gene TRBJ2-7, with 10 positions matching TRBD1. Trimming took 5 bases from V and 4 from J; bases not matched to a gene: 8. CDR1 and CDR2 from the germline V gene are LNHDA and SQIVND (reference sequence). The CDR3 runs 15 residues.

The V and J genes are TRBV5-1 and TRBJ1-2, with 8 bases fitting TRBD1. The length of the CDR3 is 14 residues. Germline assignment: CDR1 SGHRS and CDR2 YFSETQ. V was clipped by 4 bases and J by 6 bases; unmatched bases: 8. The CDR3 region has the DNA TGCGCCAGCAGCCTGAGGTCAGGGGGCGATGGCTACACCTTC. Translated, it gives CASSLRSGGDGYTF.

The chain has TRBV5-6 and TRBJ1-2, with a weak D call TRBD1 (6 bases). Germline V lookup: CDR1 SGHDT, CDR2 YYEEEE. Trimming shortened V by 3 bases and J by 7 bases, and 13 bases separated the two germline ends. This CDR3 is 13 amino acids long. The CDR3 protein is CASSSRTVRGYTF. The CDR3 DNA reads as TGTGCCAGCAGCTCAAGGACAGTACGTGGCTACACCTTC.

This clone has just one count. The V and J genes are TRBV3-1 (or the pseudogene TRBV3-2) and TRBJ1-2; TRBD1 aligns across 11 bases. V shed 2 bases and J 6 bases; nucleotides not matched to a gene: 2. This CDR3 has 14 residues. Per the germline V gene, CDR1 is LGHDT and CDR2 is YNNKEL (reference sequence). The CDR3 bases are TGTGCCAGCAGCCAACCGGACAGGGGGCATGGCTACACCTTC. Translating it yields CASSQPDRGHGYTF.

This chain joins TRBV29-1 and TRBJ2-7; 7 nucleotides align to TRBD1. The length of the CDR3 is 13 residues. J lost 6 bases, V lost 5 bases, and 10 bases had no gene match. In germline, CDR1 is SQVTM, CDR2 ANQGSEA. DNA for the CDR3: TGCAGCGTTTTTGGGACAGTTAAGGGCGAGCAGTACTTC. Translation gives CSVFGTVKGEQYF.

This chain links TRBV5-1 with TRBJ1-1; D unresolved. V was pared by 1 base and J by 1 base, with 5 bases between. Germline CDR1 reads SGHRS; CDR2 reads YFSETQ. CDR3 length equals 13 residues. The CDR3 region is CASSLLANTEAFF. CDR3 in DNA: TGCGCCAGCAGCTTGCTGGCGAACACTGAAGCTTTCTTT. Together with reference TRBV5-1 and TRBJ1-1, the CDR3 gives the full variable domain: KAGVTQTPRYLIKTRGQQVTLSCSPISGHRSVSWYQQTPGQGLQFLFEYFSETQRNKGNFPGRFSGRQFSNSRSEMNVSTLELGDSALYLCASSLLANTEAFFGQGTRLTVV.

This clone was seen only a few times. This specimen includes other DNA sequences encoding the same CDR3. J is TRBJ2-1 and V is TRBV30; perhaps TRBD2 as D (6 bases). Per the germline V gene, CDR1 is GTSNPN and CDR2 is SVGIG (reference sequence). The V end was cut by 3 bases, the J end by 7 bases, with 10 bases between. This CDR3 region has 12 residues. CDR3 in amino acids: CAWRMGGNEQFF. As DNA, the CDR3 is TGTGCCTGGAGGATGGGGGGTAATGAGCAGTTCTTC.

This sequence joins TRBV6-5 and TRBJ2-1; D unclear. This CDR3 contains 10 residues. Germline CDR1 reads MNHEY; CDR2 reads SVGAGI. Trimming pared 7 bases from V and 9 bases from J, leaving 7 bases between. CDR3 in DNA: TGTGCCAGCAACCCGGGTGAGCAGTTCTTC. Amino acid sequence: CASNPGEQFF.

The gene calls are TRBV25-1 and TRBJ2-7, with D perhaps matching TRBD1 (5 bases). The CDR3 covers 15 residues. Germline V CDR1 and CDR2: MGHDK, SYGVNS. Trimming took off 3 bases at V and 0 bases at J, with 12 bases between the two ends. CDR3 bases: TGTGCCAGCAGTGACTCCAGGGTTAGCTCCTACGAGCAGTACTTC. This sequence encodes CASSDSRVSSYEQYF.

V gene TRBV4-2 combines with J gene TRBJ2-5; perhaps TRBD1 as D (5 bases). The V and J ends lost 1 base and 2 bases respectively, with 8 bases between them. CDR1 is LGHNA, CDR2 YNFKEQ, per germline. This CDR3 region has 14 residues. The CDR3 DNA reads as TGTGCCAGCAGCCAAGGACAGTTTCAAGAGACCCAGTACTTC. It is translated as CASSQGQFQETQYF.

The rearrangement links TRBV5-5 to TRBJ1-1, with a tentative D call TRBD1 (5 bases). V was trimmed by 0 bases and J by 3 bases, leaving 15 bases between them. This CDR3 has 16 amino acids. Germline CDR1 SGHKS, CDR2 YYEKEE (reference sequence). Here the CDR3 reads CASSLDWGGRYTEAFF. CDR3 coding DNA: TGTGCCAGCAGCTTGGATTGGGGGGGAAGGTACACTGAAGCTTTCTTT.

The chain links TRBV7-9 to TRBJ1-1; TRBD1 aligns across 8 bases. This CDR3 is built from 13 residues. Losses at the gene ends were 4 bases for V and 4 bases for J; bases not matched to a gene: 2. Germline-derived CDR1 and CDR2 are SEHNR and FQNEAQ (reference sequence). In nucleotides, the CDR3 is TGTGCCAGCAGCTACAGGGGGGTCACTGAAGCTTTCTTT. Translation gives CASSYRGVTEAFF.

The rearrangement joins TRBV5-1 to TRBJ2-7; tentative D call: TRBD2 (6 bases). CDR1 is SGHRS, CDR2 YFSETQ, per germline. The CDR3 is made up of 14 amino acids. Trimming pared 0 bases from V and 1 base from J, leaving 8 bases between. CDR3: CASSLAGGSYEQYF. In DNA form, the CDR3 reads TGCGCCAGCAGCTTGGCCGGAGGGTCCTACGAGCAGTACTTC. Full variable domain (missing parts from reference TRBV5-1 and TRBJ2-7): KAGVTQTPRYLIKTRGQQVTLSCSPISGHRSVSWYQQTPGQGLQFLFEYFSETQRNKGNFPGRFSGRQFSNSRSEMNVSTLELGDSALYLCASSLAGGSYEQYFGPGTRLTVT.